Listed below are T cell receptor beta chains from one sample, sequenced in a study of T cells after yellow fever vaccination. TCRdb reprocessed the 5' RACE reads with MiXCR, giving one entry per CDR3 protein. This table has about 400,000 distinct CDR3 sequences, roughly 11% appearing once. The sequencing here drew on PBMCs, taken on the day of the first yellow fever vaccination. These receptors were obtained from a man younger than 35 who received the YFV17D yellow fever vaccine. CDR3s include the opening cysteine and the closing phenylalanine or tryptophan. The D gene is left open where the match is weak. For some rows the clone size is stated as once, few or many, or as a class when expanded; others skip it.

>NA|TRBD2|TRBV30|TRBJ2-4
CAWSLGLAGGRGNIQYF
TGTGCCTGGAGTCTCGGACTAGCGGGGGGGCGTGGAAACATTCAGTACTTC
>many|NA|TRBV5-4|TRBJ2-5
CASKTEGGETQYF
TGTGCCAGCAAGACAGAAGGAGGGGAGACCCAGTACTTC
>NA|NA|TRBV19|TRBJ2-7
CASSIAANSYEQYF
TGTGCCAGTAGTATAGCGGCCAACTCCTACGAGCAGTACTTC
>few|NA|TRBV7-2|TRBJ2-4
CASSLGTGKNIQYF
TGTGCCAGCAGCTTAGGTACAGGGAAAAACATTCAGTACTTC
>few|NA|TRBV5-1|TRBJ2-2
CASSFVVGTNTGELFF
TGCGCCAGCAGCTTCGTAGTCGGTACGAACACCGGGGAGCTGTTTTTT
>few|NA|TRBV5-5|TRBJ2-2
CASSLEGTYTGELFF
TGTGCCAGCAGCTTGGAAGGGACCTACACCGGGGAGCTGTTTTTT
>NA|TRBD2|TRBV12-3/TRBV12-4|TRBJ2-5
CASTEAGGLVETQYF
TGTGCCAGCACAGAGGCGGGGGGGCTTGTGGAGACCCAGTACTTC
>NA|TRBD1|TRBV5-1|TRBJ2-5
CASSGAGTGEETQYF
TGCGCCAGCAGCGGTGCAGGGACAGGGGAAGAGACCCAGTACTTC
>NA|NA|TRBV4-3|TRBJ2-2
CASSQYPRGHPNTGELFF
TGCGCCAGCAGCCAATACCCAAGAGGGCATCCGAACACCGGGGAGCTGTTTTTT
>few|TRBD1|TRBV7-9|TRBJ2-7
CASSRQGQPSEQYF
TGTGCCAGCAGTCGTCAGGGACAGCCCAGCGAGCAGTACTTC
>few|NA|TRBV7-2|TRBJ1-5
CASSPRSVGPQHF
TGTGCCAGCAGCCCCAGGTCCGTCGGGCCCCAGCATTTT
>NA|NA|TRBV12-3/TRBV12-4|TRBJ1-1
CASRWGGTEAFF
TGTGCCAGCCGCTGGGGGGGCACTGAAGCTTTCTTT
>few|NA|TRBV5-5|TRBJ1-2
CASSWDMGVYGYTF
TGTGCCAGCAGCTGGGACATGGGCGTCTATGGCTACACCTTC
>NA|NA|TRBV9|TRBJ1-6
CASSVGEAENSPLHF
TGTGCCAGCAGCGTAGGCGAGGCGGAGAATTCACCCCTCCACTTT
>few|NA|TRBV5-1|TRBJ1-6
CASSPGAYYNSPLHF
TGCGCCAGCAGCCCGGGAGCCTATTATAATTCACCCCTCCACTTT
>few|TRBD1|TRBV6-5|TRBJ1-2
CASSYPGQGNYGYTF
TGTGCCAGCAGTTACCCGGGACAGGGAAACTATGGCTACACCTTC
>NA|NA|TRBV10-3|TRBJ2-6
CAIRFSTGANVLTF
TGTGCCATCAGGTTTTCTACTGGGGCCAACGTCCTGACTTTC
>NA|NA|TRBV6-1|TRBJ2-3
CASSPPDVGTDTQYF
TGTGCCAGCAGTCCGCCGGACGTCGGCACAGATACGCAGTATTTT
>few|TRBD1|TRBV4-3|TRBJ2-1
CASSPRTGTGYNEQFF
TGCGCCAGCAGCCCCAGAACCGGGACAGGGTACAATGAGCAGTTCTTC
>NA|NA|TRBV28|TRBJ2-2
CASSSGRPRRELFF
TGTGCCAGCAGTTCGGGCCGCCCGCGGCGGGAGCTGTTTTTT
>few|NA|TRBV12-3/TRBV12-4|TRBJ2-3
CASSRDLTGPETDTQYF
TGTGCCAGCAGCCGAGACCTCACAGGACCCGAGACAGATACGCAGTATTTT
>many|TRBD1|TRBV6-5|TRBJ1-1
CASSYSVGTGGTEAFF
TGTGCCAGCAGTTACTCCGTAGGGACAGGGGGGACTGAAGCTTTCTTT
>NA|NA|TRBV6-5|TRBJ2-7
CASSYNAGTFSYEQYF
TGTGCCAGCAGCTATAACGCCGGGACGTTCTCCTACGAGCAGTACTTC
>many|NA|TRBV9|TRBJ2-2
CASSSRATGELFF
TGTGCCAGCAGCTCTCGAGCCACCGGGGAGCTGTTTTTT
>few|NA|TRBV6-5|TRBJ2-5
CASSYGWGTETQYF
TGTGCCAGCAGTTACGGGTGGGGTACAGAGACCCAGTACTTC
>few|TRBD1|TRBV19|TRBJ1-6
CASSMGQGSPLHF
TGTGCCAGTAGTATGGGACAGGGCTCACCCCTCCACTTT
>few|NA|TRBV3-1|TRBJ1-6
CASSQEVGNSPLHF
TGTGCCAGCAGCCAAGAGGTCGGGAATTCACCCCTCCACTTT
>few|NA|TRBV12-3/TRBV12-4|TRBJ2-4
CASSPNAAKNIQYF
TGTGCCAGCAGCCCGAATGCGGCCAAAAACATTCAGTACTTC
>many|NA|TRBV6-1|TRBJ2-5
CASRERRDHRETQYF
TGTGCCAGCAGGGAACGCCGGGACCACCGCGAGACCCAGTACTTC
>NA|NA|TRBV11-2|TRBJ2-6
CASRLTALYGSGANVLTF
TGTGCCAGCAGGTTGACCGCACTGTATGGCTCTGGGGCCAACGTCCTGACTTTC
>NA|NA|TRBV7-2|TRBJ1-5
CASSLEESNQPQHF
TGTGCCAGCAGCTTAGAGGAGAGCAATCAGCCCCAGCATTTT
>NA|NA|TRBV11-2|TRBJ2-7
CASSSGPTGTESQSSYEQYF
TGTGCCAGCAGCTCCGGGCCTACCGGGACCGAATCCCAGAGCTCCTACGAGCAGTACTTC
>NA|NA|TRBV20-1|TRBJ1-2
CSASPGLYGYTF
TGCAGTGCTAGTCCGGGGCTCTATGGCTACACCTTC
>few|NA|TRBV28|TRBJ1-2
CASSLEAAPHNYGYTF
TGTGCCAGCAGTTTAGAGGCTGCACCCCACAACTATGGCTACACCTTC
>many|TRBD2|TRBV7-2|TRBJ2-7
CASSTTSGGSYEQYF
TGTGCCAGCAGCACAACTAGCGGGGGGTCCTACGAGCAGTACTTC
>NA|NA|TRBV6-5|TRBJ2-1
CASSFSTGNEQFF
TGTGCCAGCAGTTTCTCGACTGGCAATGAGCAGTTCTTC
>NA|NA|TRBV7-2|TRBJ2-2
CASSFVGVRGTGELFF
TGTGCCAGCAGCTTTGTCGGGGTCCGGGGCACCGGGGAGCTGTTTTTT
>NA|TRBD2|TRBV10-3|TRBJ2-2
CAITPGLANTGELFF
TGTGCCATCACCCCGGGACTAGCCAACACCGGGGAGCTGTTTTTT
>NA|NA|TRBV4-1|TRBJ2-1
CASSQERPYNEQFF
TGCGCCAGCAGCCAAGAGCGACCATACAATGAGCAGTTCTTC
>few|NA|TRBV5-8|TRBJ1-4
CASSLGGHRDTVF
TGTGCCAGCAGCTTGGGCGGACACCGAGACACCGTGTTT